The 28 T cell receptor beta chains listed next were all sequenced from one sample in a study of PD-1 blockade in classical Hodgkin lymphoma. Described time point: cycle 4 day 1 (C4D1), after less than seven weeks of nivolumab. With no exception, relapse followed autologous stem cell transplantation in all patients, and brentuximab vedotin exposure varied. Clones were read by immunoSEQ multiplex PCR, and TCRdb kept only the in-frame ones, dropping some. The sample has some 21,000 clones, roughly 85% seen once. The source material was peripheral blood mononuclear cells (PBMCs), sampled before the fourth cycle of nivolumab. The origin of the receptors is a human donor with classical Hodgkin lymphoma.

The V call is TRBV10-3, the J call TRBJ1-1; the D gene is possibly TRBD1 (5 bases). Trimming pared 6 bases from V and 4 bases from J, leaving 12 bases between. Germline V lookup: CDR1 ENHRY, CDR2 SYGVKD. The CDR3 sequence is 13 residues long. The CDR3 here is CAIRSEGSTEAFF. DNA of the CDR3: TGTGCCATCAGATCGGAGGGGAGCACTGAAGCTTTCTTT.

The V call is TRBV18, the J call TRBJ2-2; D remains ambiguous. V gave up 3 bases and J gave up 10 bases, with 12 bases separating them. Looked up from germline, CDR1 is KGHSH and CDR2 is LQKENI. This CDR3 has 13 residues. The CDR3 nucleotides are TGTGCCAGCTCACCTACAGCGTACGAGGAGCTGTTTTTT. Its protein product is CASSPTAYEELFF.

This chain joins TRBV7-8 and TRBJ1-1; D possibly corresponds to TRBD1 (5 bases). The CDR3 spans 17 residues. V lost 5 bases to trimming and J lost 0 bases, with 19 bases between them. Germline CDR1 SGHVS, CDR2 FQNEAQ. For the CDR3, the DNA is TGTGCCAGCAGCGCCCGATCGGGGGGGAACTTGAACACTGAAGCTTTCTTT. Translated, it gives CASSARSGGNLNTEAFF.

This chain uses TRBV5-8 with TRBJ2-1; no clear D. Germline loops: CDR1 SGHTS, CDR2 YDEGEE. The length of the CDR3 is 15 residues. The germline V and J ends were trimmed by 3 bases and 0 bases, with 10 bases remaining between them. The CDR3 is CASSWVASSYNEQFF. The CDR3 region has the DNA TGTGCCAGCAGCTGGGTAGCCAGCTCCTACAATGAGCAGTTCTTC.

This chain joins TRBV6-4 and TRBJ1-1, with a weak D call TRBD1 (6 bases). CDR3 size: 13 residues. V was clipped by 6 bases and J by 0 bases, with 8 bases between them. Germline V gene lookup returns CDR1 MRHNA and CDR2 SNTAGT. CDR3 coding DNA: TGTGCCAGCAGCGGGACACTGAACACTGAAGCTTTCTTT. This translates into CASSGTLNTEAFF.

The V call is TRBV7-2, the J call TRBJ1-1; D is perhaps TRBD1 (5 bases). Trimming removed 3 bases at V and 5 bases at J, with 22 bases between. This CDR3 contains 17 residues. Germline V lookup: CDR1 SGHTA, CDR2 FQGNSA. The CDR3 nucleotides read TGTGCCAGCAGCTTGGGTGGGACCTCTGGGTTTATGACTGAAGCTTTCTTT. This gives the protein CASSLGGTSGFMTEAFF.

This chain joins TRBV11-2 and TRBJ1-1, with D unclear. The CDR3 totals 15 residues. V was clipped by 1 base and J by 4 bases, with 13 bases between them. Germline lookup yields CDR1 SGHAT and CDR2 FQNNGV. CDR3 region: CASSLGPSGGTEAFF. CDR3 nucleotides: TGTGCCAGCAGCTTAGGGCCCTCGGGTGGCACTGAAGCTTTCTTT.

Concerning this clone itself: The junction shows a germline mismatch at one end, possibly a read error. As DNA, the CDR3 is TGTGCCAGCAGGCGGTATATTAAGGACTCCTACGAGCGGTACTTC. It yields the protein CASRRYIKDSYERYF. The J gene is TRBJ2-7, the V gene TRBV6-6; D possibly corresponds to TRBD2 (5 bases). CDR1 MNHNY and CDR2 SVGAGI come from the germline V gene (reference sequence). CDR3 length equals 15 residues.

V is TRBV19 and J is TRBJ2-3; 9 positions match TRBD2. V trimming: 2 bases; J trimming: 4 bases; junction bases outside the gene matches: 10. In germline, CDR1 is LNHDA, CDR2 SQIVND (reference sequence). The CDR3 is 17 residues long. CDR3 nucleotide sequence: TGTGCCAGTAGTATACTAGCAGGCGGGGGGGTGGCAGATACGCAGTATTTT. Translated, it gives CASSILAGGGVADTQYF.

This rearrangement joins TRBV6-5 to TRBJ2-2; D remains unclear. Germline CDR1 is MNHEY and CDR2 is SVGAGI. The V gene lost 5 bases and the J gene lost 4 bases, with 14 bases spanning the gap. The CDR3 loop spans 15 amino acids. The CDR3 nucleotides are TGTGCCAGCAGTGGTTTGGATCTGGGCACCGGGGAGCTGTTTTTT. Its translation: CASSGLDLGTGELFF.

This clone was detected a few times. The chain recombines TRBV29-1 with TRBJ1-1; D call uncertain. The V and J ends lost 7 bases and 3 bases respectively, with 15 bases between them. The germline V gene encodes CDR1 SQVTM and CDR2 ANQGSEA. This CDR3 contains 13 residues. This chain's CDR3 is CSAARTLDTEAFF. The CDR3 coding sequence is TGCAGCGCTGCCCGTACCCTTGACACTGAAGCTTTCTTT.

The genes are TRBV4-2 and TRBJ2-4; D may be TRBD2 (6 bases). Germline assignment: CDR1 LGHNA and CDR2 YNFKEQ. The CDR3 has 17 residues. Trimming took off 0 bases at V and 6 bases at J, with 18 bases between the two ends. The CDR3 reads CASSQEAAEGSRNIQYF. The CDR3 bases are TGTGCCAGCAGCCAAGAAGCGGCGGAGGGGTCCAGAAACATTCAGTACTTC.

This CDR3 is CASSLAGSGTDTQYF. Written as DNA, the CDR3 is TGTGCCAGCAGCTTGGCAGGGTCAGGCACAGATACGCAGTATTTT. The V gene is TRBV5-6, the J gene TRBJ2-3, with D perhaps TRBD1 (5 bases). The CDR3 is 15 amino acids. V lost 0 bases to trimming and J lost 1 base, with 9 bases between them. Germline V gene sequence: CDR1 SGHDT, CDR2 YYEEEE.

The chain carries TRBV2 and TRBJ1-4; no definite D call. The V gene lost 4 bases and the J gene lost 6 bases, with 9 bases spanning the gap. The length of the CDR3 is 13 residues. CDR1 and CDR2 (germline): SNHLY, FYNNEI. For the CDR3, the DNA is TGTGCCAGCAGTGGGAACCCGGATGAAAAACTGTTTTTT. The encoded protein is CASSGNPDEKLFF.

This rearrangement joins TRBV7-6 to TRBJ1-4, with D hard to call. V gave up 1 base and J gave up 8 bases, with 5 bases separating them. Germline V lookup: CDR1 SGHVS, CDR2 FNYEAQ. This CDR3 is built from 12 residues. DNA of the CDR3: TGTGCCAGCAGCTTAGTCGACGAAAAACTGTTTTTT. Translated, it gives CASSLVDEKLFF. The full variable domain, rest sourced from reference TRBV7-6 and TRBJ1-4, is GAGVSQSPRYKVTKRGQDVALRCDPISGHVSLYWYRQALGQGPEFLTYFNYEAQQDKSGLPNDRFSAERPEGSISTLTIQRTEQRDSAMYRCASSLVDEKLFFGSGTQLSVL.

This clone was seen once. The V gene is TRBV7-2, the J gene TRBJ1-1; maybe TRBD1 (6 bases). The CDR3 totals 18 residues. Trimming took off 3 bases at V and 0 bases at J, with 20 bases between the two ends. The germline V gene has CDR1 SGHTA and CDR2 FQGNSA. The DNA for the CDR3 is TGTGCCAGCAGCTTTAGGGCGGGGGGCGGTCTGGTGAACACTGAAGCTTTCTTT. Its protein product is CASSFRAGGGLVNTEAFF.

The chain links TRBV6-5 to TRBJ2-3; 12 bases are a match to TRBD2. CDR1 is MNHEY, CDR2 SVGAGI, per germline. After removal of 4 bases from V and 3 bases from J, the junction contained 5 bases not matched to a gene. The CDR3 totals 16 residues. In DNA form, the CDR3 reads TGTGCCAGCAGTTCCCGGACTAGCGGGGTTACAGATACGCAGTATTTT. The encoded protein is CASSSRTSGVTDTQYF.

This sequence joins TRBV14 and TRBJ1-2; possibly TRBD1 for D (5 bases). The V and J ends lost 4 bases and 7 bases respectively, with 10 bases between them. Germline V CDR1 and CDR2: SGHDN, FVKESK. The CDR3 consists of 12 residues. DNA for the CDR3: TGTGCCAGCAGCCGGGGGAATAGTGGCTACACCTTC. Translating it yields CASSRGNSGYTF.

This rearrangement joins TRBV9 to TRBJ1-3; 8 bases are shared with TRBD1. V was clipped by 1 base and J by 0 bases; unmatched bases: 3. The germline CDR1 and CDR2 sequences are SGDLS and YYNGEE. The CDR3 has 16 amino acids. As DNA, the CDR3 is TGTGCCAGCAGCGTAAGGGGACAGGACTCTGGAAACACCATATATTTT. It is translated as CASSVRGQDSGNTIYF.

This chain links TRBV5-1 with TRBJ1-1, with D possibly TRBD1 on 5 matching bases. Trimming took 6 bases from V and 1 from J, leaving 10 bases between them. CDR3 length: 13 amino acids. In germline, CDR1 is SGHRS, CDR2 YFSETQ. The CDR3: CASKRGSNTEAFF. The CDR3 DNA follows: TGCGCCAGCAAGAGGGGATCGAACACTGAAGCTTTCTTT. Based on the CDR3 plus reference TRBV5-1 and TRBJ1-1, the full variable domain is KAGVTQTPRYLIKTRGQQVTLSCSPISGHRSVSWYQQTPGQGLQFLFEYFSETQRNKGNFPGRFSGRQFSNSRSEMNVSTLELGDSALYLCASKRGSNTEAFFGQGTRLTVV.

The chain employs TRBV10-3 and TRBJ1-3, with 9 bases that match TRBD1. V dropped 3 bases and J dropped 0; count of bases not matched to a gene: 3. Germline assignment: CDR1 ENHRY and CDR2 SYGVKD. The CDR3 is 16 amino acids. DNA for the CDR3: TGTGCCATCAGTGACTCGACAGGGGGCTCTGGAAACACCATATATTTT. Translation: CAISDSTGGSGNTIYF.

The CDR3 reads CASSGRGPYNEQFF. CDR3 bases: TGTGCCAGCAGCGGACGGGGACCCTACAATGAGCAGTTCTTC. The rearrangement uses TRBV9 and TRBJ2-1; the D call may be TRBD1 or TRBD2 (5 bases each). Trimming left V 3 bases short and J 2 bases short, with 9 bases between. CDR1 SGDLS and CDR2 YYNGEE come from the germline V gene. This CDR3 spans 14 amino acids.

The CDR3 DNA is TGTGCCAGCAGTTTATACAGCTCTGGAAACACCATATATTTT. Translation gives CASSLYSSGNTIYF. This chain uses TRBV28 with TRBJ1-3; D gene unclear. The CDR3 has 14 amino acids. In germline, CDR1 is MDHEN, CDR2 SYDVKM. Trimming cost V 1 base and J 0 bases, with 4 bases left between them.

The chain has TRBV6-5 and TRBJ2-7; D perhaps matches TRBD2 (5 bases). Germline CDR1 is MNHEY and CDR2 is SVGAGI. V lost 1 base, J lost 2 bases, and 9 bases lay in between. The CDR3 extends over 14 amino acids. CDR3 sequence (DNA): TGTGCCAGCAGTTACTGGGCGGAGGCCTACGAGCAGTACTTC. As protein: CASSYWAEAYEQYF.

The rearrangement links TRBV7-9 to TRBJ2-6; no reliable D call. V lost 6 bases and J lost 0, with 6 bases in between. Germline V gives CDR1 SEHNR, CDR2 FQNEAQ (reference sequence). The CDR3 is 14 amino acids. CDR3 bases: TGTGCCAGCAGGTCCCTCTCTGGGGCCAACGTCCTGACTTTC. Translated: CASRSLSGANVLTF.

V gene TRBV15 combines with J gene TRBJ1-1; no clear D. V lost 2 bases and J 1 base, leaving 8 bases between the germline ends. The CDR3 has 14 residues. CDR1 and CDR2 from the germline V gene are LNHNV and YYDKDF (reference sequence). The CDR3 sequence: CATSRTRQNTEAFF. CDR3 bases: TGTGCCACCAGCAGAACCAGACAGAACACTGAAGCTTTCTTT.

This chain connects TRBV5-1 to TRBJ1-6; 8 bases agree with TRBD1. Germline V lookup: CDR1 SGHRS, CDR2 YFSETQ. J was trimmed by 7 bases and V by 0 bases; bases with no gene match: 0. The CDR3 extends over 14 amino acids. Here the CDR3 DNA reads TGCGCCAGCAGCTTGGGGGACAGGAATTCACCCCTCCACTTT. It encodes CASSLGDRNSPLHF.

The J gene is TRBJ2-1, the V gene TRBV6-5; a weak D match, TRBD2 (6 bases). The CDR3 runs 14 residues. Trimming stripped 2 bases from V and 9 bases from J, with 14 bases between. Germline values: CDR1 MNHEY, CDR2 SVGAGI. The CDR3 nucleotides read TGTGCCAGCAGTTACGTCCCGGGAGAAGGTGAGCAGTTCTTC. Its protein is CASSYVPGEGEQFF.